The T cell receptor beta chain under discussion was sequenced for a study of post-analysis software for immune sequencing data. Prepared TCR beta cDNA libraries contained unique molecular identifiers. TCRdb fed the PCR reads into MiXCR, producing one record per CDR3 protein. The sample includes approximately 630,000 distinct CDR3 sequences, more than 50% of them seen just once. Germline CDR1 DFQATT, CDR2 SNEGSKA (reference sequence). The CDR3 is 16 amino acids. General study results and limits: Compared against controls, patients with multiple sclerosis displayed significantly lower normalized Chao1 diversity. Patients had higher frequencies than controls of about five TRBV segments, including TRBV5-6, TRBV5-1 and TRBV20-1.

This clonotype was counted only a few times. Its antigen is undetermined. An end of the junction does not agree with germline; a read error may underlie this. The V gene is TRBV20-1, the J gene TRBJ2-5; 10 bases map to TRBD1. Sequencing was done on a sample of blood. This clonotype was sampled from a girl aged 2 to 10 with multiple sclerosis. The CDR3 loop is CSTSSGTGVRMETQYF. The CDR3 DNA follows: TGCAGTACTAGTTCCGGGACAGGGGTGCGGATGGAGACCCAGTACTTC.